This TCR beta chain was captured by sequencing in a study of blood T cell repertoires in COVID-19. Study at large: T cells, B-cell-depleted T cells, or PBMCs supplied cDNA or gDNA.

Per the original data handling: Scientists estimated how many nucleated cells there were by amplifying reference gene primers. Sequencing was performed with immunoSEQ multiplex PCR; in TCRdb, only in-frame clones are kept and a portion is missing. Clone size and V and J calls were adopted from that table, with D and trimming inferred from the DNA. The table includes roughly 70,000 clones, around three quarters detected once. This CDR3 has 16 residues. CDR1 is MNHNY and CDR2 is SVGAGI in the germline V gene (reference sequence). V trimming: 5 bases; J trimming: 2 bases; junction bases outside the gene matches: 9.

Material: peripheral blood. The receptor was isolated from a woman aged 70-85 years with acute or convalescent COVID-19. The V and J genes are TRBV6-6 and TRBJ1-3; 7 nucleotides line up with TRBD1. Here the CDR3 DNA reads TGTGCCAGCAGTGGAAAGACAGGGCGAACTGGAAACACCATATATTTT. Translated, it gives CASSGKTGRTGNTIYF.